These 8 T cell receptor beta chains were sequenced from one sample in a study of T-cell memory formation after mild COVID-19. TCRdb re-called the 5' RACE reads with MiXCR, one entry per CDR3 protein. The sample lists some 160,000 distinct CDR3 sequences, roughly 13% occurring once. Sequencing was performed on PBMCs or a T cell subset sorted from them (not recorded which). The receptors come from a young man who had mild COVID-19 (a few samples of this study predate the infection). Cell type and time point are not known.

Only a few counts were recorded for this clonotype. This sequence joins TRBV7-8 and TRBJ2-7, with unresolved D. This CDR3 spans 12 amino acids. V lost 3 bases and J 3 bases, leaving 6 bases between the germline ends. Germline CDR1 reads SGHVS; CDR2 reads FQNEAQ. The CDR3 region is CASSFSVYEQYF. The CDR3 DNA reads as TGTGCCAGCAGCTTTTCAGTCTACGAGCAGTACTTC.

This clonotype was counted a few times. The V and J genes are TRBV6-2 or TRBV6-3 and TRBJ1-2, with D uncertain. In germline, CDR1 is MNHEY, CDR2 SVGEGT. This CDR3 has 13 residues. V lost 6 bases and J lost 0, with 8 bases in between. The CDR3 reads CASSRLPNYGYTF. In DNA, the CDR3 is TGTGCCAGCAGCAGGCTACCTAACTATGGCTACACCTTC.

The chain uses TRBV7-6 and TRBJ2-2; 8 positions match TRBD1. J lost 6 bases, V lost 6 bases, and 12 bases had no gene match. The CDR3 runs to 16 residues. Germline lookup yields CDR1 SGHVS and CDR2 FNYEAQ. For the CDR3, the DNA is TGTGCCAGCAGTCGGGCAGGACAGGGCTACCCCGGGGAGCTGTTTTTT. Translated: CASSRAGQGYPGELFF.

A few counts support this clonotype. The rearrangement joins TRBV7-2 to TRBJ2-5; D is unresolved. V lost 3 bases to trimming and J lost 5 bases, with 16 bases between them. Germline CDR1 SGHTA, CDR2 FQGNSA. The CDR3 covers 15 residues. The CDR3, as DNA: TGTGCCAGCAGCTTCTTAGACCGTCGCAGGGAGACCCAGTACTTC. As protein: CASSFLDRRRETQYF.

This clonotype has a count of ten or more. The rearrangement joins TRBV7-9 to TRBJ2-7; the D is unclear. The germline gives CDR1 SEHNR, CDR2 FQNEAQ (reference sequence). CDR3 length: 11 amino acids. V was trimmed by 5 bases and J by 6 bases, leaving 8 bases between them. The CDR3 DNA sequence: TGTGCCAGCAGCCTGGGGATCGAGCAGTACGTC. Translating gives CASSLGIEQYV.

The chain joins TRBV20-1 to TRBJ2-1; D may be TRBD2 (5 bases). V dropped 1 base and J dropped 6 bases, with 16 bases sitting between them. In germline, CDR1 is DFQATT, CDR2 SNEGSKA (reference sequence). The CDR3 extends over 15 amino acids. The CDR3 is CSARGRAAVVNEQFF. The CDR3 nucleotides are TGCAGTGCTAGAGGTCGAGCGGCAGTCGTCAATGAGCAGTTCTTC.

The CDR3: CASSLGLPPYEQYV. Written as DNA, the CDR3 is TGTGCCAGCAGTTTAGGGCTTCCCCCCTACGAGCAGTACGTC. The chain is built from TRBV28 and TRBJ2-7; D is unclear. The CDR3 is made up of 14 amino acids. V shed 2 bases and J shed 2 bases, with 10 bases lying between them. Germline V gives CDR1 MDHEN, CDR2 SYDVKM.

In its sample, this clonotype was seen a few times. V is TRBV5-1 and J is TRBJ1-2; perhaps TRBD1 as D (6 bases). CDR3 length equals 13 residues. V dropped 0 bases and J dropped 6 bases, with 9 bases sitting between them. Germline V CDR1 and CDR2: SGHRS, YFSETQ. The CDR3 loop reads CASSLGGHDGYTF. As DNA, the CDR3 is TGCGCCAGCAGCTTGGGGGGACACGATGGCTACACCTTC.